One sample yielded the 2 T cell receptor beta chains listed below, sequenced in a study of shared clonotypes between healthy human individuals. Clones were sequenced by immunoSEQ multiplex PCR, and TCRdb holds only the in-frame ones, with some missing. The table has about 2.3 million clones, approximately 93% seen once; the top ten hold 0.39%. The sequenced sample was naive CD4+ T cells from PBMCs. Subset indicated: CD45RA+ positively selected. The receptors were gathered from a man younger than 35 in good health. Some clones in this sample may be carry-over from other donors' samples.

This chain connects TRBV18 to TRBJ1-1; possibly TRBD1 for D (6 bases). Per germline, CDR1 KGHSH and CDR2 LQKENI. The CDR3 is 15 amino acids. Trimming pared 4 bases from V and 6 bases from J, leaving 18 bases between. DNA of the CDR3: TGTGCCAGCTCACATGGCTCTTTGGGGACACCTGAAGCTTTCTTT. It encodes CASSHGSLGTPEAFF.

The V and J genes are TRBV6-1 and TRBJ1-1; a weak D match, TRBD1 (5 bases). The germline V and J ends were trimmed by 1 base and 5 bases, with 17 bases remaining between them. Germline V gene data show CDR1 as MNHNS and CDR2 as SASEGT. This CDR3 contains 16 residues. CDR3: CASSEVPNPGGTEAFF. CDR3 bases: TGTGCCAGCAGTGAAGTCCCCAACCCCGGGGGGACTGAAGCTTTCTTT.